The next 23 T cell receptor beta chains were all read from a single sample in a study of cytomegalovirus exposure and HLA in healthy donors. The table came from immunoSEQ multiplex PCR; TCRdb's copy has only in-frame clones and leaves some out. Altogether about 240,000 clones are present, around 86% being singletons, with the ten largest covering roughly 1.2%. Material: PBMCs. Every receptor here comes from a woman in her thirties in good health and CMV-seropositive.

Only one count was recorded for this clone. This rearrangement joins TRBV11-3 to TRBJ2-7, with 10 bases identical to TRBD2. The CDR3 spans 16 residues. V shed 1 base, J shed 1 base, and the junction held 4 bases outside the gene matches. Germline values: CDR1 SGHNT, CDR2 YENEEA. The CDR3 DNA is TGTGCCAGCAGCTTAGGGAGCGGGAGGGCTTCCTACGAGCAGTACTTC. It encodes CASSLGSGRASYEQYF.

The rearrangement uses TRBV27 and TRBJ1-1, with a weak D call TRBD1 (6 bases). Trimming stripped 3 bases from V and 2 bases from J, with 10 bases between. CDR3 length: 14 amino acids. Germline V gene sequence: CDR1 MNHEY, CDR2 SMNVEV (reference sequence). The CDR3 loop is CASSFRQANTEAFF. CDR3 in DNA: TGTGCCAGCAGTTTTCGACAGGCCAACACTGAAGCTTTCTTT.

This chain's CDR3 is CASSLKPNPLQETQYF. DNA for the CDR3: TGTGCCAGCAGCTTAAAGCCAAACCCCCTACAAGAGACCCAGTACTTC. The chain joins TRBV7-8 to TRBJ2-5; D unresolved. Germline V CDR1 and CDR2: SGHVS, FQNEAQ. Trimming took off 2 bases at V and 2 bases at J, with 15 bases between the two ends. CDR3 length: 16 residues.

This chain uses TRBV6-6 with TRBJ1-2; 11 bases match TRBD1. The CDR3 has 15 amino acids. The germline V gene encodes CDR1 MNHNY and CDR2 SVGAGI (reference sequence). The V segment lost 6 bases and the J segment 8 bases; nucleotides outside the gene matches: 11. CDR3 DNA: TGTGCCAGCAGCCCCTTGGGACAGGGGGGAGGAGGCTACACCTTC. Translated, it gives CASSPLGQGGGGYTF.

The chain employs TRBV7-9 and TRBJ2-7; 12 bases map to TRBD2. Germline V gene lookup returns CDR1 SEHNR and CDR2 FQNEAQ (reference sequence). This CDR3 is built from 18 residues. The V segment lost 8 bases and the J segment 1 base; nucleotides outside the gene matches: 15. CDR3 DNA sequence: TGTGCCAGCCTCCCGGGCGTTAGACTAGCGGGAGAATCCTACGAGCAGTACTTC. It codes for CASLPGVRLAGESYEQYF.

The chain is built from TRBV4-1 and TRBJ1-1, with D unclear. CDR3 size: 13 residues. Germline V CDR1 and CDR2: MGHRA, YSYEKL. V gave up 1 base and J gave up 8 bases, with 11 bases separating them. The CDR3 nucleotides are TGCGCCAGCAGCCAAGTCCAAATCATGGAAGCTTTCTTT. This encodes CASSQVQIMEAFF.

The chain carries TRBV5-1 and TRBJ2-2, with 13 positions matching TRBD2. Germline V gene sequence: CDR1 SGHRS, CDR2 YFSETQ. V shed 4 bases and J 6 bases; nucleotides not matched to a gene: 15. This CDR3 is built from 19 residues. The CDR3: CASSRIPRLAGGRAGELFF. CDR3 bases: TGCGCCAGCAGCAGAATCCCCCGACTAGCGGGAGGTCGTGCCGGGGAGCTGTTTTTT.

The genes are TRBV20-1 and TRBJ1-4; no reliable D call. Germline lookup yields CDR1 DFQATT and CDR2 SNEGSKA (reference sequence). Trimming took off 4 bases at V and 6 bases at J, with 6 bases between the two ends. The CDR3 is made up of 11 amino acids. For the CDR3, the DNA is TGCAGTGCTATAGTTGATGAAAAACTGTTTTTT. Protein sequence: CSAIVDEKLFF.

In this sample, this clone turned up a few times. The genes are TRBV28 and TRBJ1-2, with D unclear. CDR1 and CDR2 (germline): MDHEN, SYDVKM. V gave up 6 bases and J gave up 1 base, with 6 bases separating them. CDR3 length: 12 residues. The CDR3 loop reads CASRHSNYGYTF. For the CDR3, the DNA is TGTGCCAGCAGACACAGTAACTATGGCTACACCTTC.

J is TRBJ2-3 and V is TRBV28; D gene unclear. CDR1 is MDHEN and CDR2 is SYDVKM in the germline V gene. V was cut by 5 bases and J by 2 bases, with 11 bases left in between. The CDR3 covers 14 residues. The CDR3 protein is CASSTSTFTDTQYF. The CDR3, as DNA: TGTGCCAGCAGTACCTCAACTTTCACAGATACGCAGTATTTT. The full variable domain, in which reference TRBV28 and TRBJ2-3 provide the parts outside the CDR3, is DVKVTQSSRYLVKRTGEKVFLECVQDMDHENMFWYRQDPGLGLRLIYFSYDVKMKEKGDIPEGYSVSREKKERFSLILESASTNQTSMYLCASSTSTFTDTQYFGPGTRLTVL.

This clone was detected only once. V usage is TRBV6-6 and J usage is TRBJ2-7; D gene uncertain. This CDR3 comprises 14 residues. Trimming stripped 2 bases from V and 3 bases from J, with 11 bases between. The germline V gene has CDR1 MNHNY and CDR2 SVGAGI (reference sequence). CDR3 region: CASSYADNNYEQYF. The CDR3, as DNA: TGTGCCAGCAGTTACGCCGACAATAACTACGAGCAGTACTTC.

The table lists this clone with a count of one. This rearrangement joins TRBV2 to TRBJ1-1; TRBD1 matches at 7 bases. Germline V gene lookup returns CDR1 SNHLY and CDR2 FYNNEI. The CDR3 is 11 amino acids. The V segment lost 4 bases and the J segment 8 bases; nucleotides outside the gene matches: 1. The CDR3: CASSGQGEAFF. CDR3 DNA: TGTGCCAGCAGTGGACAGGGAGAAGCTTTCTTT.

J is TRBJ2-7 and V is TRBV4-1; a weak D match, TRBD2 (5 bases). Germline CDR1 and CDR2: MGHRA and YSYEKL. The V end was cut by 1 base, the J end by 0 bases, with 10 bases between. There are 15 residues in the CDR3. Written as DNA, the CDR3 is TGCGCCAGCAGCCAAGGGCCGGGATTCTCCTACGAGCAGTACTTC. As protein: CASSQGPGFSYEQYF.

The CDR3 DNA sequence: TGTGCCAGCAGCCGAGGAGCCTACAATGAGCAGTTCTTC. Its translation: CASSRGAYNEQFF. J is TRBJ2-1 and V is TRBV14; D unclear. The CDR3 contains 13 residues. Germline loops: CDR1 SGHDN, CDR2 FVKESK. Trimming removed 4 bases at V and 2 bases at J, with 6 bases between.

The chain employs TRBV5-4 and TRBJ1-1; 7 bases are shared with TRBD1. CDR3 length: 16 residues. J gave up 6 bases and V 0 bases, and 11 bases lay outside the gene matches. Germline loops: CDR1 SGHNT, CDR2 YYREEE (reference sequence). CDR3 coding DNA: TGTGCCAGCAGCTTGGGGTTTCAGGGGGGTATTCCTGAAGCTTTCTTT. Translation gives CASSLGFQGGIPEAFF. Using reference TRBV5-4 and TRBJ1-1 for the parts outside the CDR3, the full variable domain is ETGVTQSPTHLIKTRGQQVTLRCSSQSGHNTVSWYQQALGQGPQFIFQYYREEENGRGNFPPRFSGLQFPNYSSELNVNALELDDSALYLCASSLGFQGGIPEAFFGQGTRLTVV.

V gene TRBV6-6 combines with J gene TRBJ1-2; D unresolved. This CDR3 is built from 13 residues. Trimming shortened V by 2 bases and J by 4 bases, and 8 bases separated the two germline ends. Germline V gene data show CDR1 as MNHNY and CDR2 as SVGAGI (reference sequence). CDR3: CASSYRGTYGYTF. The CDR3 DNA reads TGTGCCAGCAGTTACCGGGGTACCTATGGCTACACCTTC.

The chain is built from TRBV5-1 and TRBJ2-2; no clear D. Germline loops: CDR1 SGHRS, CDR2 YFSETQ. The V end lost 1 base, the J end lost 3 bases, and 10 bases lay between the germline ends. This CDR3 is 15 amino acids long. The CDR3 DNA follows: TGCGCCAGCAGCTTGAGCACGCCGGACACCGGGGAGCTGTTTTTT. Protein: CASSLSTPDTGELFF.

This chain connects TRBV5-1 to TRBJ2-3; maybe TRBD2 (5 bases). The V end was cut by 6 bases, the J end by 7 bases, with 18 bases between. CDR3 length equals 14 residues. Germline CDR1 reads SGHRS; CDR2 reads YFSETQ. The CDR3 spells CASTEWRAGNTQYF. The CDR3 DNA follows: TGCGCCAGCACCGAGTGGAGAGCCGGGAATACGCAGTATTTT.

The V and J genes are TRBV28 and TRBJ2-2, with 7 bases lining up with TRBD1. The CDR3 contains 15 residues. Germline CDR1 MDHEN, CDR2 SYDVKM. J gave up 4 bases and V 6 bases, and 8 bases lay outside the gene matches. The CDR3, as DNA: TGTGCCAGCAGCCCCGACAGGGCAGGCACCGGGGAGCTGTTTTTT. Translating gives CASSPDRAGTGELFF.

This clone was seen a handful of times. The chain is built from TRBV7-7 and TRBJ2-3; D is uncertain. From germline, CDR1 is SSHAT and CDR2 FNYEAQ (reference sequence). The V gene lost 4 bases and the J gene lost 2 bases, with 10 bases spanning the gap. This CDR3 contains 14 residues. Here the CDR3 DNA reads TGTGCCAGCAGCTCCGGCGGATACACAGATACGCAGTATTTT. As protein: CASSSGGYTDTQYF.

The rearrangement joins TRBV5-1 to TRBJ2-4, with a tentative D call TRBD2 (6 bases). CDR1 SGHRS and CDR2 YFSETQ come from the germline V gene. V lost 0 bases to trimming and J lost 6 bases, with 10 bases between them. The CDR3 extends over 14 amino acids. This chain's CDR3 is CASSLEASANIQYF. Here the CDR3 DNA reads TGCGCCAGCAGCTTGGAGGCTAGCGCAAACATTCAGTACTTC.

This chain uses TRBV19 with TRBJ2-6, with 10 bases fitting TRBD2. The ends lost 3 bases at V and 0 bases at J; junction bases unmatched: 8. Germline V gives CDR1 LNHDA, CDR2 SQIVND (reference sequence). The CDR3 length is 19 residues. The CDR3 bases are TGTGCCAGTAGTATTTGGGGGCTAGCGGGAGTCTCTGGGGCCAACGTCCTGACTTTC. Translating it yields CASSIWGLAGVSGANVLTF. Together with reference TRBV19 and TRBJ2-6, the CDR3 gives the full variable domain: DGGITQSPKYLFRKEGQNVTLSCEQNLNHDAMYWYRQDPGQGLRLIYYSQIVNDFQKGDIAEGYSVSREKKESFPLTVTSAQKNPTAFYLCASSIWGLAGVSGANVLTFGAGSRLTVL.

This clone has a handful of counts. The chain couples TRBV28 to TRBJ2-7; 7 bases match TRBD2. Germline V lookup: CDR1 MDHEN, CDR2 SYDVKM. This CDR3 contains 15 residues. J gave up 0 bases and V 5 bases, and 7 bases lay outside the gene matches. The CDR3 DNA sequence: TGTGCCAGCAGTACAGCGGGGTTTAGCTCCTACGAGCAGTACTTC. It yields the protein CASSTAGFSSYEQYF.